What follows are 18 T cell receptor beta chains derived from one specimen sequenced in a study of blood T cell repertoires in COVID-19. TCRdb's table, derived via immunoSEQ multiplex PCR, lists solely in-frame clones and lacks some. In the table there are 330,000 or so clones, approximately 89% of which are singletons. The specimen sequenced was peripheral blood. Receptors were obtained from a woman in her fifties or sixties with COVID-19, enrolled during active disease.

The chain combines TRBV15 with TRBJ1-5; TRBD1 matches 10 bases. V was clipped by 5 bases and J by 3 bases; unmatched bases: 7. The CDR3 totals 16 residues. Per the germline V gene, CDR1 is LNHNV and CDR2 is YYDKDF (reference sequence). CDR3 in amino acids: CATSGGTGVYNQPQHF. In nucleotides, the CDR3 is TGTGCCACCAGCGGCGGGACAGGGGTGTACAATCAGCCCCAGCATTTT. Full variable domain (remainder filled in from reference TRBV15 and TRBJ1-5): DAMVIQNPRYQVTQFGKPVTLSCSQTLNHNVMYWYQQKSSQAPKLLFHYYDKDFNNEADTPDNFQSRRPNTSFCFLDIRSPGLGDTAMYLCATSGGTGVYNQPQHFGDGTRLSIL.

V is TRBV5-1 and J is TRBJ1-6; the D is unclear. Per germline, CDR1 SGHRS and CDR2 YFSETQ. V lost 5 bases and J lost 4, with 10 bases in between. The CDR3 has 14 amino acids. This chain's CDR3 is CASSFTAYNSPLHF. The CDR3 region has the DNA TGCGCCAGCAGTTTCACTGCTTATAATTCACCCCTCCACTTT.

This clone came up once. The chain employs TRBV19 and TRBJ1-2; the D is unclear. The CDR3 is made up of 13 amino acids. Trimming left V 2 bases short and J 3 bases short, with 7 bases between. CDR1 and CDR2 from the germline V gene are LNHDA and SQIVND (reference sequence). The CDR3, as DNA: TGTGCCAGTAGTATATACGGGGACTATGGCTACACCTTC. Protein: CASSIYGDYGYTF.

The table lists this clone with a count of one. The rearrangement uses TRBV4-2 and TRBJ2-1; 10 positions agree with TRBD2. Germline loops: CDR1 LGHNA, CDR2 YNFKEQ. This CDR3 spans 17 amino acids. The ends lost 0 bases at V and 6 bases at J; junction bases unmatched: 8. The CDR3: CASSQDRRSGGGNEQFF. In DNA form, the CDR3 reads TGTGCCAGCAGCCAAGATCGGCGGAGCGGGGGGGGCAATGAGCAGTTCTTC.

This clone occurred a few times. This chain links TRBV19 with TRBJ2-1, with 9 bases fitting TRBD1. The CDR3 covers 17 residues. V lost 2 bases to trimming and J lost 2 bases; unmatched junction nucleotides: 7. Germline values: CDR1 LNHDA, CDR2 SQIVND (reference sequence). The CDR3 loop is CASSIFPRDRAYNEQFF. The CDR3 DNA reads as TGTGCCAGTAGTATATTCCCTAGGGACAGGGCCTACAATGAGCAGTTCTTC.

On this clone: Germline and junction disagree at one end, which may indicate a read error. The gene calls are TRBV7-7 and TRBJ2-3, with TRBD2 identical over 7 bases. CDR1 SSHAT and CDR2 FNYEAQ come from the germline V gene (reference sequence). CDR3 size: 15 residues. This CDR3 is CASSLAGSSTDTQYF. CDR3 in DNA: TGTGCTAGCAGCTTAGCGGGCAGCAGCACAGATACGCAGTATTTT.

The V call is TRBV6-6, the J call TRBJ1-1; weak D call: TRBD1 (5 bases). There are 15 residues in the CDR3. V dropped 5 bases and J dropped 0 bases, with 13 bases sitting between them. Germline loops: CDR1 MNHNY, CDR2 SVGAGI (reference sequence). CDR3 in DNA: TGTGCCAGCAGTCCGCCGGGGACTGTGAACACTGAAGCTTTCTTT. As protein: CASSPPGTVNTEAFF.

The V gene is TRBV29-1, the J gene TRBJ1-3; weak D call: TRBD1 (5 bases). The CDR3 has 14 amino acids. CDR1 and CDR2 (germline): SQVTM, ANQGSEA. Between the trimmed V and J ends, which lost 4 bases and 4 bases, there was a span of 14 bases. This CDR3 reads CSVVGLNNGNTIYF. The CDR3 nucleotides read TGCAGCGTTGTGGGACTTAACAACGGAAACACCATATATTTT.

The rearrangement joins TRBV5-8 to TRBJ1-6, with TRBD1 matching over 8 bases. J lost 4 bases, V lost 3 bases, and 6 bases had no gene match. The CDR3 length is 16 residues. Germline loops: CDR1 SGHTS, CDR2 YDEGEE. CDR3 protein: CASSWGGQGYNSPLHF. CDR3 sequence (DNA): TGTGCCAGCAGCTGGGGTGGACAGGGTTATAATTCACCCCTCCACTTT.

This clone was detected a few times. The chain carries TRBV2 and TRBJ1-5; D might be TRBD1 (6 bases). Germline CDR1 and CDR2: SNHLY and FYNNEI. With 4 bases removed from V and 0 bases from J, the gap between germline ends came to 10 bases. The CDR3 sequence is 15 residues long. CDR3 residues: CASSGAGASNQPQHF. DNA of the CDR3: TGTGCCAGCAGTGGGGCGGGGGCTAGCAATCAGCCCCAGCATTTT. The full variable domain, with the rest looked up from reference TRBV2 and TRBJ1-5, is EPEVTQTPSHQVTQMGQEVILRCVPISNHLYFYWYRQILGQKVEFLVSFYNNEISEKSEIFDDQFSVERPDGSNFTLKIRSTKLEDSAMYFCASSGAGASNQPQHFGDGTRLSIL.

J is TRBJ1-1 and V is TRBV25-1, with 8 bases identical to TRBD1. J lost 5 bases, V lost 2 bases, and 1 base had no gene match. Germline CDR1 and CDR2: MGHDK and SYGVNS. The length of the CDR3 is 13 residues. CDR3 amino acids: CASSETGGTEAFF. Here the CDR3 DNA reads TGTGCCAGCAGTGAAACAGGGGGGACTGAAGCTTTCTTT.

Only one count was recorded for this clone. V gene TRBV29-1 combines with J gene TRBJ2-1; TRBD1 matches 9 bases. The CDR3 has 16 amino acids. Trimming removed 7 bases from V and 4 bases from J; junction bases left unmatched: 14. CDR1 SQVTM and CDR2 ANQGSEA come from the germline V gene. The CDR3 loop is CSAPRGTGHSYNEQFF. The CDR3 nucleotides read TGCAGCGCCCCTCGAGGGACAGGGCACTCGTACAATGAGCAGTTCTTC.

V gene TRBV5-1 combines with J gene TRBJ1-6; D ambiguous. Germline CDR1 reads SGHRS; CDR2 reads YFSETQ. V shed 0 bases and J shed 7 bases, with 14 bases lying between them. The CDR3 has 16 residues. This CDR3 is CASSLGAAGRNSPLHF. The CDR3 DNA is TGCGCCAGCAGCTTGGGGGCGGCTGGGAGGAATTCACCCCTCCACTTT.

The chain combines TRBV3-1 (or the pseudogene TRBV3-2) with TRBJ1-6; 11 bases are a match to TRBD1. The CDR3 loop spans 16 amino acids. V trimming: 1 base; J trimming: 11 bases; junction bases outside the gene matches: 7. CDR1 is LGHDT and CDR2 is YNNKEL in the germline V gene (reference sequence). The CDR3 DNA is TGTGCCAGCAGCCAAGCTCTGGACAGGGGGCTAGCACCCCTCCACTTT. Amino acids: CASSQALDRGLAPLHF.

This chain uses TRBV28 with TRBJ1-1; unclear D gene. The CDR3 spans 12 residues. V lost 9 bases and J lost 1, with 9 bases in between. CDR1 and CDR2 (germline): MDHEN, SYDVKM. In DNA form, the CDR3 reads TGTGCCAGTTCAGGTCAGAACACTGAAGCTTTCTTT. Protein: CASSGQNTEAFF.

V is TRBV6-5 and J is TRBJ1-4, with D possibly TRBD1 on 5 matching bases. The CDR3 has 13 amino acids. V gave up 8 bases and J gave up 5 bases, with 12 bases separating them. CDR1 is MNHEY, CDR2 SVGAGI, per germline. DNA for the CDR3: TGTGCCAGCCGACCCAGGGAAAATGAAAAACTGTTTTTT. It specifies CASRPRENEKLFF.

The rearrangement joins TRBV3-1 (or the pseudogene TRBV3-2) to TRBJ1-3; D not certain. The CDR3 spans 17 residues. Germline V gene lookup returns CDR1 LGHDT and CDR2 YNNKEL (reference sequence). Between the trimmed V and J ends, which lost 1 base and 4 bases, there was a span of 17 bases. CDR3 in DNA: TGTGCCAGCAGCCAAGGGTGGAAAGGTCGAGCGGGAAACACCATATATTTT. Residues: CASSQGWKGRAGNTIYF.

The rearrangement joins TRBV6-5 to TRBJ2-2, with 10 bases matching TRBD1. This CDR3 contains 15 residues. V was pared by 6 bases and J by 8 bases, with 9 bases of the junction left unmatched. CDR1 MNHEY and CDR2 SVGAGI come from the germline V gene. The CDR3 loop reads CASSTRDRGTGELFF. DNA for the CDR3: TGTGCCAGCAGCACCAGGGACAGGGGAACGGGGGAGCTGTTTTTT.